This T cell receptor (beta chain) was identified during a study of a mutant IDH1 vaccine in newly diagnosed glioma. Turning to the study itself: Previous care, which was radiotherapy, temozolomide, or both, most often involved both.

The time point is: baseline, week 1 (first vaccination visit). Described treatment: pre-vaccination baseline after standard-of-care therapy. Donor diagnoses consisted of new WHO grade 3 or 4 IDH1-mutant, ATRX-lost astrocytomas. TCRdb's copy holds only in-frame clones and misses some; the assay was immunoSEQ multiplex PCR. The sample has 35,000 to 40,000 clones; roughly 89% are singletons. Findings and limits, study-wide: There were vaccine-induced immune responses in just over 90% of the patients.

With respect to this clone: Its antigen remains unknown.

From germline, CDR1 is SGHVS and CDR2 FNYEAQ. V was clipped by 0 bases and J by 5 bases, with 16 bases between them. The CDR3 runs to 16 residues. The TCR comes from a man aged 18-30 years with glioma. The chain uses TRBV7-6 and TRBJ2-5, with a possible D match to TRBD1 (5 bases). The sample here was PBMCs, taken from a glioma patient treated with radiotherapy, temozolomide or both. The DNA of the CDR3 is TGTGCCAGCAGCTTAGCGCTATGGTTGCAGGGTGAGACCCAGTACTTC. Protein product: CASSLALWLQGETQYF. Together with reference TRBV7-6 and TRBJ2-5, the CDR3 gives the full variable domain: GAGVSQSPRYKVTKRGQDVALRCDPISGHVSLYWYRQALGQGPEFLTYFNYEAQQDKSGLPNDRFSAERPEGSISTLTIQRTEQRDSAMYRCASSLALWLQGETQYFGPGTRLLVL.